The next 6 T cell receptor beta chains were all read from a single sample in a study of neurological immune-mediated disorders. MiXCR was run by TCRdb on the 5' RACE reads, yielding one entry per CDR3 protein. Altogether approximately 59,000 distinct CDR3 sequences are present, roughly 4.9% being singletons, with the ten largest covering roughly 5%. The sample taken for sequencing was PBMCs. The receptors originated from a human donor with multiple sclerosis. The donor label of this sample is uncertain.

This clonotype was seen many times. The chain recombines TRBV20-1 with TRBJ1-1, with 11 bases fitting TRBD1. The CDR3 consists of 14 residues. Germline values: CDR1 DFQATT, CDR2 SNEGSKA (reference sequence). Unmatched junction bases numbered 9, after V lost 6 bases and J lost 6 bases. CDR3 loop: CSARRPGQGAEAFF. CDR3 nucleotides: TGCAGTGCCCGCAGGCCGGGACAGGGGGCTGAAGCTTTCTTT.

This clonotype was counted at least ten times. This chain connects TRBV4-1 to TRBJ2-7, with 9 bases aligning to TRBD1. The CDR3 runs to 15 residues. In germline, CDR1 is MGHRA, CDR2 YSYEKL. V shed 3 bases, J shed 0 bases, and the junction held 3 bases outside the gene matches. CDR3 sequence reads: CASSQTGGSSYEQYF. As DNA, the CDR3 is TGCGCCAGCAGCCAGACAGGGGGGTCCTCCTACGAGCAGTACTTC.

This clonotype was picked up many times. V is TRBV27 and J is TRBJ2-7; TRBD2 is a possible D gene (5 bases). The CDR3 loop spans 11 amino acids. CDR1 MNHEY and CDR2 SMNVEV come from the germline V gene (reference sequence). With 4 bases removed from V and 12 bases from J, the gap between germline ends came to 13 bases. CDR3 sequence reads: CASSSRDSRYF. The CDR3 DNA follows: TGTGCCAGCAGTTCCCGGGATAGCAGGTACTTC.

This clonotype was seen many times. V is TRBV5-5 and J is TRBJ2-5; 8 nucleotides line up with TRBD1. CDR3 length: 15 residues. Germline loops: CDR1 SGHKS, CDR2 YYEKEE (reference sequence). After removal of 4 bases from V and 4 bases from J, the junction contained 9 bases not matched to a gene. CDR3 nucleotide sequence: TGTGCCAGCAGCCCTTGGGGACAGGTGGGAGAGACCCAGTACTTC. It is translated as CASSPWGQVGETQYF.

At least ten counts were recorded for this clonotype. The chain employs TRBV25-1 and TRBJ1-1, with TRBD1 matching 12 bases. Trimming at V came to 10 bases and at J to 1 base, leaving 7 bases not matched to a gene. Germline V lookup: CDR1 MGHDK, CDR2 SYGVNS. CDR3 length equals 15 residues. The CDR3 nucleotides are TGTGCCACCCGGGGGGACAGGGGGCGGAACACTGAAGCTTTCTTT. The encoded protein is CATRGDRGRNTEAFF. Variable domain in full (rest from reference TRBV25-1 and TRBJ1-1): EADIYQTPRYLVIGTGKKITLECSQTMGHDKMYWYQQDPGMELHLIHYSYGVNSTEKGDLSSESTVSRIRTEHFPLTLESARPSHTSQYLCATRGDRGRNTEAFFGQGTRLTVV.

In this sample, this clonotype turned up many times. The rearrangement joins TRBV7-6 to TRBJ1-1; 9 bases match TRBD1. The V gene's germline CDR1 is SGHVS and CDR2 FNYEAQ. The CDR3 extends over 16 amino acids. After removal of 2 bases from V and 4 bases from J, the junction contained 8 bases not matched to a gene. CDR3 residues: CASSLRGSGQGTEAFF. CDR3 DNA: TGTGCCAGCAGCTTAAGAGGGTCGGGACAGGGCACTGAAGCTTTCTTT.